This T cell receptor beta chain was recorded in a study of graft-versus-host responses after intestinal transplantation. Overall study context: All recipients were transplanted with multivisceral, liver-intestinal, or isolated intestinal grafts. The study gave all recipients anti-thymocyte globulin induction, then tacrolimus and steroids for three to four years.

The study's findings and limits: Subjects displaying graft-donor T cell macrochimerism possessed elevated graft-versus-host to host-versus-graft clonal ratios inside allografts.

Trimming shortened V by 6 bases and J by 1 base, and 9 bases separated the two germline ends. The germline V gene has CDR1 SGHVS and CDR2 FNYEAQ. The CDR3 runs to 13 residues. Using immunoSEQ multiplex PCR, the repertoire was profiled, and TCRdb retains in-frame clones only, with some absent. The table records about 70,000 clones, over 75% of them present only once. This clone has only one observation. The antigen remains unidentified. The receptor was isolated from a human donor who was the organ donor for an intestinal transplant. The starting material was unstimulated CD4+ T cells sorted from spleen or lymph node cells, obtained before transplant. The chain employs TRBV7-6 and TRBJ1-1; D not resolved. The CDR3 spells CASSLTRNTEAFF. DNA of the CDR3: TGTGCCAGCAGTTTAACGCGGAACACTGAAGCTTTCTTT. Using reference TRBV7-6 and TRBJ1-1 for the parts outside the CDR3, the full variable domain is GAGVSQSPRYKVTKRGQDVALRCDPISGHVSLYWYRQALGQGPEFLTYFNYEAQQDKSGLPNDRFSAERPEGSISTLTIQRTEQRDSAMYRCASSLTRNTEAFFGQGTRLTVV.